Following are 16 T cell receptor beta chains from one sample sequenced in a study of T cell repertoires in cytomegalovirus infection (dated by TCRdb to between 2018 and 2021). In light of the paper, this sample's treatment or condition label describes: in vitro stimulation with specific CMV peptide epitopes to enrich CMV-specific T cells. The data were produced on an Illumina HiSeq 1500. The raw public data were reprocessed by TCRdb itself: fastp quality trimming at Q25, MiXCR clonotype calling, in-frame beta chains only. Every entry covers one CDR3 protein and lists the most common genes and DNA from its rows. Recorded for this sample are approximately 730,000 distinct CDR3 sequences; 30% to 35% of them occurred a single time. 18% of the sample is taken by the ten largest. No antigen has been assigned to these receptors. Material: cultured PBMCs, obtained from culture after CMV antigen stimulation. Every receptor here comes from a human donor in good health (CMV status not recorded). Some clones in this sample may be carry-over from other donors' samples.

V usage is TRBV20-1 and J usage is TRBJ1-6; 8 nucleotides align to TRBD1. CDR3 length: 15 residues. Germline V gene lookup returns CDR1 DFQATT and CDR2 SNEGSKA (reference sequence). Trimming cost V 0 bases and J 10 bases; bases outside gene matches: 8. The CDR3 DNA is TGCAGTGCTAGAGATCCCCTTACAGGGGGATCACCCCTCCACTTT. This gives the protein CSARDPLTGGSPLHF.

As regards this clonotype: A much bigger clone sits one base away, suggesting this may be a read error. The chain couples TRBV7-2 to TRBJ1-3; D possibly corresponds to TRBD1 (6 bases). The CDR3 length is 15 residues. The V gene lost 0 bases and the J gene lost 3 bases, with 9 bases spanning the gap. Germline V lookup: CDR1 SGHTA, CDR2 FQGNSA. The CDR3 sequence: CASSLAGADGNTIYF. In DNA, the CDR3 is TGTGCCAGCAGCTTAGCGGGGGCGGATGGAAACACCATATATTTT.

V usage is TRBV27 and J usage is TRBJ2-7; TRBD1 aligns across 8 bases. CDR3 length: 15 amino acids. V lost 5 bases to trimming and J lost 4 bases; unmatched junction nucleotides: 10. Germline V CDR1 and CDR2: MNHEY, SMNVEV (reference sequence). DNA of the CDR3: TGTGCCAGCAGTCCAAGGACAGGGCTATTTTACGAGCAGTACTTC. As protein: CASSPRTGLFYEQYF.

In its sample, this clonotype was seen a few times. This chain links TRBV12-3 or TRBV12-4 with TRBJ1-6; no clear D. V was cut by 3 bases and J by 8 bases, with 8 bases left in between. The CDR3 consists of 13 residues. The CDR3 loop reads CASSFVGDSPLHF. CDR3 nucleotides: TGTGCCAGCAGTTTTGTGGGCGATTCACCCCTCCACTTT.

On this clonotype itself: The germline gene is not matched at one end of the junction; a read error may be the cause. CDR3 coding DNA: TGCGCCAGCAGCTTGTCCGGGACAGGGGATTCGCCCCTCCACTTT. Protein sequence: CASSLSGTGDSPLHF. The chain employs TRBV5-1 and TRBJ1-6; 10 bases line up with TRBD1. From germline, CDR1 is SGHRS and CDR2 YFSETQ. The CDR3 covers 15 residues.

The V gene is TRBV30, the J gene TRBJ2-1; D remains unclear. Germline-derived CDR1 and CDR2 are GTSNPN and SVGIG (reference sequence). Trimming pared 1 base from V and 7 bases from J, leaving 14 bases between. CDR3 size: 14 residues. The CDR3 sequence is CAWSAGPLGNEQFF. Here the CDR3 DNA reads TGTGCCTGGAGTGCTGGACCCCTAGGTAATGAGCAGTTCTTC.

The chain uses TRBV12-3 or TRBV12-4 and TRBJ2-1; D call uncertain. CDR3 size: 13 residues. Between the trimmed V and J ends, which lost 6 bases and 12 bases, there was a span of 18 bases. CDR3 sequence reads: CASSSVAWNPQFF. DNA of the CDR3: TGTGCCAGCAGCTCCGTGGCCTGGAATCCGCAGTTCTTC.

This rearrangement joins TRBV6-5 to TRBJ2-2; 12 bases are a match to TRBD1. Germline V gene data show CDR1 as MNHEY and CDR2 as SVGAGI. After removal of 5 bases from V and 2 bases from J, the junction contained 6 bases not matched to a gene. This CDR3 comprises 17 residues. CDR3 sequence reads: CASSEVGQGANTGELFF. The DNA of the CDR3 is TGTGCCAGCAGTGAAGTGGGACAGGGGGCCAACACCGGGGAGCTGTTTTTT.

The chain carries TRBV2 and TRBJ2-7; D possibly uses TRBD1 or TRBD2 (6 bases each). This CDR3 has 14 residues. The V end lost 7 bases, the J end lost 4 bases, and 17 bases lay between the germline ends. The germline V gene has CDR1 SNHLY and CDR2 FYNNEI. DNA of the CDR3: TGTGCCAGCACCGAGCCCGGGGGCGAGTACGAGCAGTACTTC. Encoded protein: CASTEPGGEYEQYF.

The V call is TRBV19, the J call TRBJ1-1; D gene unclear. The CDR3 has 15 residues. V was pared by 9 bases and J by 5 bases, with 22 bases between. Germline V lookup: CDR1 LNHDA, CDR2 SQIVND (reference sequence). CDR3 loop: CASMGSGLKGTEAFF. CDR3 in DNA: TGTGCCAGCATGGGTTCTGGACTCAAGGGAACTGAAGCTTTCTTT.

Here the CDR3 reads CASSELVGTAVKTQYF. For the CDR3, the DNA is TGTGCCAGCAGTGAACTTGTGGGGACAGCAGTCAAGACCCAGTACTTC. V usage is TRBV6-1 and J usage is TRBJ2-5; the match to TRBD1 covers 7 bases. CDR3 length: 16 residues. Losses at the gene ends were 2 bases for V and 6 bases for J; bases not matched to a gene: 12. Germline CDR1 reads MNHNS; CDR2 reads SASEGT.

This rearrangement joins TRBV19 to TRBJ1-1, with D unresolved. Germline V CDR1 and CDR2: LNHDA, SQIVND (reference sequence). The CDR3 has 14 residues. V lost 6 bases and J lost 4, with 15 bases in between. DNA for the CDR3: TGTGCCAGTAGCCCGAACACGGGGTTCACTGAAGCTTTCTTT. Its protein is CASSPNTGFTEAFF. The variable domain in full, with the rest retrieved from reference TRBV19 and TRBJ1-1, is DGGITQSPKYLFRKEGQNVTLSCEQNLNHDAMYWYRQDPGQGLRLIYYSQIVNDFQKGDIAEGYSVSREKKESFPLTVTSAQKNPTAFYLCASSPNTGFTEAFFGQGTRLTVV.

A few counts support this clonotype. The J gene is TRBJ2-1, the V gene TRBV12-3 or TRBV12-4; the D is unclear. The CDR3 totals 12 residues. V lost 7 bases and J lost 8, with 12 bases in between. CDR3 sequence: CASTNVGDEQFF. The CDR3 DNA reads as TGTGCCAGCACCAACGTGGGTGATGAGCAGTTCTTC.

This clonotype was detected only a few times. At one boundary the junction diverges from the germline segment, which might be a read error. This sequence joins TRBV29-1 and TRBJ1-1; D is perhaps TRBD1 (5 bases). CDR3 length: 11 amino acids. The V gene's germline CDR1 is SQVTM and CDR2 ANQGSEA. The CDR3 loop is CSVEDRTGTRF. The CDR3 region has the DNA TGCAGCGTTGAAGATCGGACCGGGACTCGATTT.

This clonotype was seen a few times. The chain has TRBV20-1 and TRBJ1-5, with D uncertain. Deletions cut 4 bases from V and 0 bases from J, with 13 bases between. This CDR3 contains 15 residues. Germline V gives CDR1 DFQATT, CDR2 SNEGSKA (reference sequence). The CDR3 bases are TGCAGTGCTATTCCGGTCCAGTATAGCAATCAGCCCCAGCATTTT. This gives the protein CSAIPVQYSNQPQHF.

V is TRBV10-1 and J is TRBJ2-7, with D possibly matching TRBD2 (6 bases). This CDR3 contains 12 residues. Germline CDR1 reads WNHNN; CDR2 reads SYGVQD (reference sequence). V lost 3 bases and J 6 bases, leaving 9 bases between the germline ends. CDR3 protein: CASSEGGFEQYF. CDR3 in DNA: TGCGCCAGCAGTGAAGGAGGGTTCGAGCAGTACTTC.